This T cell receptor (beta chain) appears in the sequencing data of a study of blood T cell repertoires in COVID-19. The repertoire was sequenced with immunoSEQ multiplex PCR; TCRdb's copy has only in-frame clones and lacks some. The sample shows more than 150,000 clones, more than 75% of them seen only once. This CDR3 region has 16 residues. The J segment lost 4 bases and the V segment lost 5 bases, leaving 10 bases of the junction unmatched. CDR1 and CDR2 from the germline V gene are MNHEY and SMNVEV (reference sequence). The sequenced sample was PBMCs or T cells enriched from blood (not recorded which). The chain links TRBV27 to TRBJ2-1; 8 bases align to TRBD2. The clonotype comes from a man in his fifties or sixties who had been exposed to COVID-19. The CDR3: CASSPQGLGSYNEQFF. The CDR3 bases are TGTGCCAGCAGTCCCCAGGGACTAGGCTCGTACAATGAGCAGTTCTTC.